This T cell receptor (beta chain) was profiled in a study of regulatory T cells in long-lasting Graves disease. V lost 8 bases and J lost 6, with 18 bases in between. CDR3 length: 14 amino acids. Germline loops: CDR1 SGHKS, CDR2 YYEKEE (reference sequence). General study points: Sample size was small, which may have lowered accuracy.

The sample's time point: newly diagnosed GD, antithyroid drugs for less than 3 months. The TCR library was made from RNA that had been extracted from PBMCs in TRIzol. Both iRepertoire HTBI primers and Arm-PCR of CDR3 regions were used to build the TCR beta libraries. TCRdb re-analysed the multiplex PCR reads in MiXCR, keeping a single row per CDR3 protein. The repertoire has roughly 530,000 distinct CDR3 sequences, around 16% of them found once; the top ten carry roughly 25%. This clonotype was observed many times. What it binds is unknown. The data were also submitted as part of a second study, on T cells in Graves' hyperthyroidism and ophthalmopathy. That report adds: Researchers report that a 13 V-J model separated ophthalmopathy from stable hyperthyroidism.

The sample consisted of peripheral blood mononuclear cells (PBMCs), taken at new diagnosis, from a patient treated with antithyroid drugs. This TCR was sampled from a woman between 40 and 65 years old with Graves disease. The chain recombines TRBV5-5 with TRBJ2-4; D not certain. As DNA, the CDR3 is TGTGCCAGTATCGACCGGGTCGGTGGAAACATTCAGTACTTC. Translated: CASIDRVGGNIQYF.